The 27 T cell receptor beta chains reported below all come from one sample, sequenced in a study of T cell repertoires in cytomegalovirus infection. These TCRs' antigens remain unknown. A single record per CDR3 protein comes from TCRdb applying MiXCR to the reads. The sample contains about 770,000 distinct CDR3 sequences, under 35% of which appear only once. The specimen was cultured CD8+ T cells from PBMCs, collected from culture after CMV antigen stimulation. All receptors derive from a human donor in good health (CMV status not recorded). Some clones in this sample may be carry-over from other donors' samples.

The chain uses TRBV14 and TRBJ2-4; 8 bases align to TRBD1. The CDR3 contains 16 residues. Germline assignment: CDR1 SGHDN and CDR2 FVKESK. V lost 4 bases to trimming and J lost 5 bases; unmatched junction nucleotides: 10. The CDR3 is CASSPWQGARENIQYF. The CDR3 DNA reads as TGTGCCAGCAGCCCATGGCAGGGGGCGCGGGAAAACATTCAGTACTTC.

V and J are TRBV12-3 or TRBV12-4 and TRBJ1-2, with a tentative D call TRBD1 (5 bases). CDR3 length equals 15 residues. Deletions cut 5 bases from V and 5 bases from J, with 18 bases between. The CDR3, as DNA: TGTGCCAGCAGTAGGGACCTCGGGCAGGGATATGGCTACACCTTC. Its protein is CASSRDLGQGYGYTF.

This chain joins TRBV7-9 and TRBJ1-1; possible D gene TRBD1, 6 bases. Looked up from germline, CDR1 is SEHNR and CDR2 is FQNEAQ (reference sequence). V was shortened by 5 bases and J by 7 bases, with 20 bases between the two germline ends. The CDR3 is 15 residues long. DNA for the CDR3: TGTGCCAGCAGCCAACGGACTCAGGGGCGCCTTGAAGCTTTCTTT. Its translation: CASSQRTQGRLEAFF.

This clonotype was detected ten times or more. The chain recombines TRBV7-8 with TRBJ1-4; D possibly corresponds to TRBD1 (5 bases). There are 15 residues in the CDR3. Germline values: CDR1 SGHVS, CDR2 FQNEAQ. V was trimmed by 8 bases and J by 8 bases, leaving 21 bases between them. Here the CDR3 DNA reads TGTGCCAGCCTCTTAGTGGGGGATCCCATGGAAAAACTGTTTTTT. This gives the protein CASLLVGDPMEKLFF.

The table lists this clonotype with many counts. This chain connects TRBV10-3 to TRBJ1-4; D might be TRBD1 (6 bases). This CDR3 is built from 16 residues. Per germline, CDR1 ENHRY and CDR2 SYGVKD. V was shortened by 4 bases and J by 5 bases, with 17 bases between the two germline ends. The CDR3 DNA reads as TGTGCCATCAGTGGAGAAGGGCCAGGGGTGAATGAAAAACTGTTTTTT. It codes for CAISGEGPGVNEKLFF.

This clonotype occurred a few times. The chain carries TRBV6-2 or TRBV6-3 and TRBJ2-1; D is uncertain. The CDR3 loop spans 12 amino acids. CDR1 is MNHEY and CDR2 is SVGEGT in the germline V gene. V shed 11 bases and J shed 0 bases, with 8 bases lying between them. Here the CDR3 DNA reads TGTGCCGGAGCCAGCTCCTACAATGAGCAGTTCTTC. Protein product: CAGASSYNEQFF.

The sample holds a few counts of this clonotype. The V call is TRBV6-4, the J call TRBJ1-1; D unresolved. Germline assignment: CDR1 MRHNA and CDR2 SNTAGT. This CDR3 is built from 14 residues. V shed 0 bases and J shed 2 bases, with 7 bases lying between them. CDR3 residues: CASSDSMGNTEAFF. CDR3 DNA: TGTGCCAGCAGTGACTCGATGGGAAACACTGAAGCTTTCTTT.

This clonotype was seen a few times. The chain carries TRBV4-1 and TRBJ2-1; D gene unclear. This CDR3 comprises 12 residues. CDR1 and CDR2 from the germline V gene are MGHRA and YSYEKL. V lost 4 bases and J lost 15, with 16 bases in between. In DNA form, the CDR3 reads TGCGCCAGCAGCCCAGGACCCATTGCGACGTTCTTC. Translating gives CASSPGPIATFF.

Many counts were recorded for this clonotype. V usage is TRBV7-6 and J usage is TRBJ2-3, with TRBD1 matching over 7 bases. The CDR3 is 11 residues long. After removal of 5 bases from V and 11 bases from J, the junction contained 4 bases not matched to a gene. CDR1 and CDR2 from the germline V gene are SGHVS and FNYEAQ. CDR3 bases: TGTGCCAGCAGCACCTGGACAGGGCAGTATTTT. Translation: CASSTWTGQYF.

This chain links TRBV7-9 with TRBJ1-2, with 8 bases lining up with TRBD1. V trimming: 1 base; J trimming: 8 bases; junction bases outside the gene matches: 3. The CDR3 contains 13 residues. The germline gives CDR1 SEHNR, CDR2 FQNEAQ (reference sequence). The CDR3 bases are TGTGCCAGCAGCTTAGGGCGGGACAGGGGCTACACCTTC. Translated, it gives CASSLGRDRGYTF.

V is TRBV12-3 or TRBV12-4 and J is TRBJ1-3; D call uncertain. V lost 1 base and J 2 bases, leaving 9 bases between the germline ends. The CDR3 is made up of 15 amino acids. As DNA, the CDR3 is TGTGCCAGCAGTTTAGGAGGGTACGCTGGAAACACCATATATTTT. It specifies CASSLGGYAGNTIYF.

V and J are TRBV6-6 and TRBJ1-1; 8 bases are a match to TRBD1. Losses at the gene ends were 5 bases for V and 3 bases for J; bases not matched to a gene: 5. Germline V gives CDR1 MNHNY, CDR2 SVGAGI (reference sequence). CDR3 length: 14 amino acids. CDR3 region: CASSRQGLYTEAFF. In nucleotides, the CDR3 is TGTGCCAGCAGTAGACAGGGGCTGTACACTGAAGCTTTCTTT.

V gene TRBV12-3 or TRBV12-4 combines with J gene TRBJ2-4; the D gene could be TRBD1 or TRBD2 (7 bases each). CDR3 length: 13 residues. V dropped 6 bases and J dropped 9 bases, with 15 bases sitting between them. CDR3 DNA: TGTGCCAGCAGCCAGGGGGGGGACGGCATTCAGTACTTC. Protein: CASSQGGDGIQYF.

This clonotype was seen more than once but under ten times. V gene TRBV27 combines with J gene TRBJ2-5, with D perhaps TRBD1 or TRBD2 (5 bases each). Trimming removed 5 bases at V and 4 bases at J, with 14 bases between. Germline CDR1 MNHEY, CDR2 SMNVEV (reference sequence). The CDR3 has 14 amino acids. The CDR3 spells CASSGGTRRETQYF. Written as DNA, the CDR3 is TGTGCCAGCAGTGGTGGGACGAGGAGAGAGACCCAGTACTTC.

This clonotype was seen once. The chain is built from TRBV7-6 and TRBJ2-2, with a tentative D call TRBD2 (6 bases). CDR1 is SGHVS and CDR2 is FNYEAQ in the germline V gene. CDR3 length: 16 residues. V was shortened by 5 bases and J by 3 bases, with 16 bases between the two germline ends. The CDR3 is CASSPIGGMDTGELFF. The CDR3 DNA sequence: TGTGCCAGCAGCCCTATTGGGGGGATGGACACCGGGGAGCTGTTTTTT.

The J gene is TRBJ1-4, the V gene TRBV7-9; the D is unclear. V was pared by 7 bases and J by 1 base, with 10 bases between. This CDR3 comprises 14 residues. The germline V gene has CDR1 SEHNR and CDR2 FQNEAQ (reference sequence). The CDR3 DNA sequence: TGTGCCAGCAACTCGGGGAAAACTAATGAAAAACTGTTTTTT. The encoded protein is CASNSGKTNEKLFF.

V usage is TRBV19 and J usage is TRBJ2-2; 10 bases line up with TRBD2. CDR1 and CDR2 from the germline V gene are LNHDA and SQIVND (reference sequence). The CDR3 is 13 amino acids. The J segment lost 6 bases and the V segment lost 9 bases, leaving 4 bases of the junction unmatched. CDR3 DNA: TGTGCCAGCACCGGGACTAGCGCCGGGGAGCTGTTTTTT. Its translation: CASTGTSAGELFF.

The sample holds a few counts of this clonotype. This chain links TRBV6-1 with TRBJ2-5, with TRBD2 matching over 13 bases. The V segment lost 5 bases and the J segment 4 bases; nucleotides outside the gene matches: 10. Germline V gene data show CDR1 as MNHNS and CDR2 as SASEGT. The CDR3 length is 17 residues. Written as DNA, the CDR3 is TGTGCCAGCAGTAGAGAGGAACTAGCGGGGGGGGGAGAGACCCAGTACTTC. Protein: CASSREELAGGGETQYF.

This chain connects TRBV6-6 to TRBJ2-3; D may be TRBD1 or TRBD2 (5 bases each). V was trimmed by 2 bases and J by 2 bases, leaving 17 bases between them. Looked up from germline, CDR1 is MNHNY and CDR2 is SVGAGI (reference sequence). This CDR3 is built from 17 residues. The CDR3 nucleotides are TGTGCCAGCAGTTACGGATTTGAGGGGCTAGTCACAGATACGCAGTATTTT. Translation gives CASSYGFEGLVTDTQYF.

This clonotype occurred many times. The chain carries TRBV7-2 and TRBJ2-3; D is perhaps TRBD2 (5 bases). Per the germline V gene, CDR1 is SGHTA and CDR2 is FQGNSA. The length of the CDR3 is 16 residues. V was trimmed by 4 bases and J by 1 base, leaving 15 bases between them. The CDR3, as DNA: TGTGCCAGCAGCTCCCTAGCCTCGCTGGGCACAGATACGCAGTATTTT. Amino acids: CASSSLASLGTDTQYF.

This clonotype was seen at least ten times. The CDR3 region has the DNA TGTGCCAGCAGCTCCCTGTCGGGGACCCTCCACTTT. It is translated as CASSSLSGTLHF. The V gene is TRBV7-6, the J gene TRBJ1-6; no clear D gene. This CDR3 has 12 amino acids. Germline V gene sequence: CDR1 SGHVS, CDR2 FNYEAQ. V shed 4 bases and J shed 14 bases, with 12 bases lying between them. Combining the CDR3 with reference TRBV7-6 and TRBJ1-6 gives the whole variable domain GAGVSQSPRYKVTKRGQDVALRCDPISGHVSLYWYRQALGQGPEFLTYFNYEAQQDKSGLPNDRFSAERPEGSISTLTIQRTEQRDSAMYRCASSSLSGTLHFGNGTRLTVT.

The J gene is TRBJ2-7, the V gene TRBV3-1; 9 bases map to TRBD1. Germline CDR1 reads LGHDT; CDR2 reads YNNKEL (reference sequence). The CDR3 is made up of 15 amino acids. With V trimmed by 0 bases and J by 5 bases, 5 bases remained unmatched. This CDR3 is CASSQDLDRGNEQYF. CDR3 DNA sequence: TGTGCCAGCAGCCAAGATTTGGACAGGGGCAACGAGCAGTACTTC.

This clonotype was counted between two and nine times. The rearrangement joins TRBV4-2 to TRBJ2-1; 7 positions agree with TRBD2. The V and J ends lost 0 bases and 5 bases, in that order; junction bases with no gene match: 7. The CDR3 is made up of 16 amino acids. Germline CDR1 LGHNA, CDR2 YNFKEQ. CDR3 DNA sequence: TGTGCCAGCAGCCAAGATGCAACTAGCGACAACAATGAGCAGTTCTTC. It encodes CASSQDATSDNNEQFF.

The CDR3 DNA reads as TGTGCCAGCAGCCAAGGACCAGCGACGAGAGAGCAGTTCTTC. It is translated as CASSQGPATREQFF. This chain links TRBV14 with TRBJ2-1; D is ambiguous. The germline gives CDR1 SGHDN, CDR2 FVKESK. The CDR3 runs to 14 residues. Trimming stripped 1 base from V and 10 bases from J, with 14 bases between.

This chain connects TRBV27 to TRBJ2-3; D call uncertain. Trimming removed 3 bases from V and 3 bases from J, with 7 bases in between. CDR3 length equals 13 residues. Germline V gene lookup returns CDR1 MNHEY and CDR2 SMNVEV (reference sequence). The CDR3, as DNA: TGTGCCAGCAGTTTCCAACTAACAGATACGCAGTATTTT. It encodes CASSFQLTDTQYF.

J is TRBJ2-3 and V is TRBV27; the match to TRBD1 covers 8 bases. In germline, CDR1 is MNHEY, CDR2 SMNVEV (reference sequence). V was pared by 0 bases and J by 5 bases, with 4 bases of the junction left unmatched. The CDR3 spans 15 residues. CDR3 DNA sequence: TGTGCCAGCAGTTTATCCATCAGGGGGCTAGATACGCAGTATTTT. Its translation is CASSLSIRGLDTQYF.

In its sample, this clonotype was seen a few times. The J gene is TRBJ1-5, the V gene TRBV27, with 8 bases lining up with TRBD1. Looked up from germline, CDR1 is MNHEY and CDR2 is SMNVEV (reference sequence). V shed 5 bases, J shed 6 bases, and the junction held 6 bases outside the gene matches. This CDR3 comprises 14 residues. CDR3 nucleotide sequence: TGTGCCAGCAGTATTCAGGGGGCCGGTCAGCCCCAGCATTTT. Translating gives CASSIQGAGQPQHF.